Given below is one TCR beta chain in context. Its antigen is not yet known. Base-call qualities are not available, and no considerably larger clone is one nucleotide away. This sample is part of a study of T cell repertoires and HLA-DP antigens (dated by TCRdb to 2017 to 2018). Regarding the complete study: The study used an in vitro model of CD4+ T cell alloreactivity in which transduced HeLa cells presented allogeneic HLA-DP. On average, about 0.2 ug of DNA went in for sorted CD137+CD4+ samples, versus roughly 1,200 ng for pre-culture CD4+ samples. Of the three donors, two were male and one was female, with ages ranging from the 18-to-29 band to the 60-to-69 band. Compared with self, one alloantigen differed at one amino acid in the peptide-binding groove and the other differed at fewer than eleven, modelling structurally similar versus dissimilar alloantigens.

Untouched CD4+ T cells were isolated from Ficoll-separated PBMC through negative selection with magnetic beads, and an average purity of 97.7% was reached. Untouched CD4+ T cells were isolated with magnetic beads from Ficoll-separated PBMC, and a purity of 95% to 98% was reached with negligible CD8+ contamination. Peripheral blood mononuclear cells came from the buffy coats of three healthy blood donors, who served as the study's donors. CMV seronegative status was shared by all three donors. The DNeasy Blood & Tissue Kit was used to extract genomic DNA. For each subject, genomic DNA from sorted CD137+CD4+ cells and from pre-culture CD4+ baseline samples underwent TCRB sequencing. Paper-wide results and their limitations: Clones undetected before culture had an average cumulative frequency of roughly 36% against one allele versus about 50% against the other. Limitations were identified as the inclusion of only a few donors, the use of a non-physiological HeLa antigen-presenting system, and the use of total CD4+ responder cells. Sorted CD137+ cells showed similar clonality against both alloantigens, at about 0.39, which was much higher than the approximately 0.04 seen in pre-culture samples. Naive and memory CD4+ repertoires were not analysed separately.

The immunoSEQ multiplex PCR, with forward primers for 54 TRBV segments and reverse primers for 13 TRBJ segments, was used to amplify TCRB CDR3 regions. Deep resolution, with a target of 150,000 to 250,000 T cell genomes, was applied to the sequencing of pre-culture CD4+ samples. Sequencing of the amplicons on an Illumina HiSeq System generated 87 bp reads spanning the CDR3. The source study handled its data this way. Reads were corrected for PCR and sequencing errors, and CDR3 regions were defined by alignment to IMGT reference sequences. Synthetic template pools were used to estimate counts of templates and unique rearrangements. Clonality was calculated as 1 minus Pielou's evenness. Richness was estimated with the Daley-Smith estimator. Repertoire overlap was measured with Morisita's index. Clones present in cultured samples but not detected in the pre-culture repertoire of the same donor were defined as low-abundance clones. Entries here come from immuneACCESS through TCRdb and include only in-frame sequences with V and J called. Some clones fail to appear in such tables; in the studies checked, an unresolved V gene covers under half of the shortfall, and the cause of the remainder is unknown. V and J calls and clone size are those listed in that table; D and trimming were worked out from the DNA. Present in this sample are around 100,000 clones, roughly 92% of which were seen just once. The ten biggest clones cover around 0.3% of the sample.

V loses 3 bases, J loses 5 bases, and the germline ends lie 10 bases apart. In the germline V gene (reference sequence), CDR1 corresponds to SEHNR and CDR2 to FQNEAQ. The CDR3 holds 13 amino acids from the cysteine to the phenylalanine. Only CDR3 DNA is held: 39 bases, read in frame from base 1. The clonotype originates from a woman in her late teens or twenties in good health and CMV-seronegative. Sequenced: CD4+ T cells from PBMCs. The chain is assembled from TRBV7-9 and TRBJ1-1; the D segment could be TRBD1, given 5 matching bases. The nucleotide sequence reads TGTGCCAGCAGCTTCAGGGATAGGACTGAAGCTTTCTTT. Its translation reads: CASSFRDRTEAFF.